This TCR beta chain was captured by sequencing in a study of cytomegalovirus exposure and HLA in healthy donors. Points from the study as a whole: Listed as cytomegalovirus-associated were 170 or so TCR beta chains. In vitro testing confirmed a few CMV-associated chains as specific for CMV antigens. CMV serostatus was the only recorded immune exposure for donors.

Germline assignment: CDR1 MDHEN and CDR2 SYDVKM. The CDR3 is made up of 12 amino acids. V lost 5 bases and J lost 8, with 11 bases in between. A note on this clone: Its specificity is unknown.

Use of 60 Vbeta and 13 Jbeta primers characterized the PCR. TCRdb's table, derived via immunoSEQ multiplex PCR, lists solely in-frame clones and lacks some. The sample lists 210,000 or so clones; around 80% were seen once. The chain carries TRBV28 and TRBJ2-3, with D tentatively TRBD2 (6 bases). Specimen: PBMCs. This clonotype was sampled from a middle-aged man in good health and CMV-seronegative. Here the CDR3 DNA reads TGTGCCAGCAGTCGGGACTGGAGTACGCAGTATTTT. Amino acids: CASSRDWSTQYF.